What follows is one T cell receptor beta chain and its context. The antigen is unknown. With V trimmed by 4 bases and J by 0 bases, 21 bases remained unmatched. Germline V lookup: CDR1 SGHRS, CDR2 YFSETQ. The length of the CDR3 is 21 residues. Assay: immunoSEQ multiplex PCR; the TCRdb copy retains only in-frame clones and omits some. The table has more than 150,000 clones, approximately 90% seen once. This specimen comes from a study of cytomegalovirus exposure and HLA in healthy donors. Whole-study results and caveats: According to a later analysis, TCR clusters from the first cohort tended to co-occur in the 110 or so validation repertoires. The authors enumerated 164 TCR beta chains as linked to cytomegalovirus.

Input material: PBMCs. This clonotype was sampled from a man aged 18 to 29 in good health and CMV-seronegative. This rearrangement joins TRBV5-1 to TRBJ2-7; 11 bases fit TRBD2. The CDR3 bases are TGCGCCAGCAGCCCTACTAGCGGGAGAGGGCGTAGGGAGGGTCCCTCCTACGAGCAGTACTTC. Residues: CASSPTSGRGRREGPSYEQYF.